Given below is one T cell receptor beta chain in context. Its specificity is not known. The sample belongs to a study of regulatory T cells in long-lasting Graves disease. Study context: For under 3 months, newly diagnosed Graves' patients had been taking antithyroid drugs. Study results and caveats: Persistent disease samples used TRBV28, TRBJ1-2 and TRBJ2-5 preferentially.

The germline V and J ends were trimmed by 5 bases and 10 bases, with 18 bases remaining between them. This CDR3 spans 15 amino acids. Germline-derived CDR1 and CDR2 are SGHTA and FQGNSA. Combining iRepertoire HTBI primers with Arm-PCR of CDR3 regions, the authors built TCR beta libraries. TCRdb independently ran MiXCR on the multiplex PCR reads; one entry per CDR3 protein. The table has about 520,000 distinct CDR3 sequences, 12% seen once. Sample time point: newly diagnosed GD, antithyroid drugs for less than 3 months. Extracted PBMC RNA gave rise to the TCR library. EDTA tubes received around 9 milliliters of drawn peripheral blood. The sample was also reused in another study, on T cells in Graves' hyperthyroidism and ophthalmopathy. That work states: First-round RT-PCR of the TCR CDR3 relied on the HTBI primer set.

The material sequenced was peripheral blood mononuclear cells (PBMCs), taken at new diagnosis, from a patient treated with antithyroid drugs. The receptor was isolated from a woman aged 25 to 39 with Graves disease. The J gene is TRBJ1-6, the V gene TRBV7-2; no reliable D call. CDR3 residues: CASSPNGGVGSPLHF. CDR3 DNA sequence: TGTGCCAGCAGCCCAAATGGTGGTGTAGGGTCACCCCTCCACTTT.